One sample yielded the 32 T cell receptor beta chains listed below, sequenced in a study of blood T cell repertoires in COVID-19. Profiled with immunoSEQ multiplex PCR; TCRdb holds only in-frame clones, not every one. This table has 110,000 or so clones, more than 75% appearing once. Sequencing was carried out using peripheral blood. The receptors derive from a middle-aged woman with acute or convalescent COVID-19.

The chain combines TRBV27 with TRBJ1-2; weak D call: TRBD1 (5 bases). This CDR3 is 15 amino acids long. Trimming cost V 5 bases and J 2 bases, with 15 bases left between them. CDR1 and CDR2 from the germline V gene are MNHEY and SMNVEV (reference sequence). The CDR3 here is CASSQAGLGNYGYTF. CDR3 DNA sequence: TGTGCCAGCAGTCAGGCGGGACTTGGGAACTATGGCTACACCTTC.

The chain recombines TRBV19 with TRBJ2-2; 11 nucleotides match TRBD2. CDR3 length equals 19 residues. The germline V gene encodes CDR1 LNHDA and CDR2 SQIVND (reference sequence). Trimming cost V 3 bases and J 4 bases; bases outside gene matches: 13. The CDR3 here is CASSMALLAGATSTGELFF. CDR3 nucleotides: TGTGCCAGTAGTATGGCACTACTAGCGGGGGCCACGAGCACCGGGGAGCTGTTTTTT. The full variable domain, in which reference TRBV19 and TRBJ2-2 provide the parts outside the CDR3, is DGGITQSPKYLFRKEGQNVTLSCEQNLNHDAMYWYRQDPGQGLRLIYYSQIVNDFQKGDIAEGYSVSREKKESFPLTVTSAQKNPTAFYLCASSMALLAGATSTGELFFGEGSRLTVL.

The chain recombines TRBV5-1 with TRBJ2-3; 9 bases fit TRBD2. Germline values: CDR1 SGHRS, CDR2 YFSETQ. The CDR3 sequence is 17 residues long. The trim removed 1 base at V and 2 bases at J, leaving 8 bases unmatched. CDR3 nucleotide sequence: TGCGCCAGCAGCTTGTTGTTTAGCGGGGGCAACACAGATACGCAGTATTTT. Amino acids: CASSLLFSGGNTDTQYF.

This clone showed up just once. CDR3 region: CASSQDLGGAGWHSPLHF. The DNA for the CDR3 is TGCGCCAGCAGCCAAGATTTAGGGGGGGCGGGGTGGCATTCACCCCTCCACTTT. The genes are TRBV4-3 and TRBJ1-6; D is possibly TRBD1 (6 bases). Per germline, CDR1 LGHNA and CDR2 YSLEER. The CDR3 length is 18 residues. V lost 0 bases and J 8 bases, leaving 20 bases between the germline ends.

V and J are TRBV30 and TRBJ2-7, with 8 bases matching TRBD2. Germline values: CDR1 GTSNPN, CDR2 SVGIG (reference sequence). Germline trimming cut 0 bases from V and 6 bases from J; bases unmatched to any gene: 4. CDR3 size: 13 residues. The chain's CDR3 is CAWSVGGRREQYF. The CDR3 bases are TGTGCCTGGAGTGTAGGCGGGAGGCGCGAGCAGTACTTC.

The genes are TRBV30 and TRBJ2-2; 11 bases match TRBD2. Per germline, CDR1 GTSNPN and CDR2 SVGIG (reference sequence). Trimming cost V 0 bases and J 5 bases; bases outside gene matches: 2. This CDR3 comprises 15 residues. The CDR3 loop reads CAWSVRLAGTGELFF. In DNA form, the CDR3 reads TGTGCCTGGAGTGTTCGACTAGCGGGGACCGGGGAGCTGTTTTTT. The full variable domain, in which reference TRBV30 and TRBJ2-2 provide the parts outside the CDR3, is SQTIHQWPATLVQPVGSPLSLECTVEGTSNPNLYWYRQAAGRGLQLLFYSVGIGQISSEVPQNLSASRPQDRQFILSSKKLLLSDSGFYLCAWSVRLAGTGELFFGEGSRLTVL.

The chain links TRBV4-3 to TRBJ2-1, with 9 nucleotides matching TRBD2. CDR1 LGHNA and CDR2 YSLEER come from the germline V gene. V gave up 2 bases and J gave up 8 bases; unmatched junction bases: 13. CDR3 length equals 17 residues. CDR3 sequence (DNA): TGCGCCAGCAGCCAAATAGGGGCGCGGGGGGGCCTTTATGAGCAGTTCTTC. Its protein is CASSQIGARGGLYEQFF.

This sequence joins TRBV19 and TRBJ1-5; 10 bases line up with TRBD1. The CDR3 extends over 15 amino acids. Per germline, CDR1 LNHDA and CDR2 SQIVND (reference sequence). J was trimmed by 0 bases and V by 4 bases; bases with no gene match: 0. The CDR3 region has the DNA TGTGCCAGTAGTAGACAGGGGGCTAGCAATCAGCCCCAGCATTTT. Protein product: CASSRQGASNQPQHF.

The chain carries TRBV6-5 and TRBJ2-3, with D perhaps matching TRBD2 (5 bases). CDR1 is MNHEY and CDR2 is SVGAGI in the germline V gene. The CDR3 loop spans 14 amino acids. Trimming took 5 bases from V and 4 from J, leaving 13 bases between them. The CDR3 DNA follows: TGTGCCAGCAGTCTCCGGGGTAGGGCAGATACGCAGTATTTT. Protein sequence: CASSLRGRADTQYF.

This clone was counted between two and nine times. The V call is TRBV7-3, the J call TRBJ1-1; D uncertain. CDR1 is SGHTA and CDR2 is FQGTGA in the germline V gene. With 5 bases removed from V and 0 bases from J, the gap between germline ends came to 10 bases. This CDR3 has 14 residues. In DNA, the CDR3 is TGTGCCAGCAGCCCAAGCCTAATGAACACTGAAGCTTTCTTT. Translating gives CASSPSLMNTEAFF.

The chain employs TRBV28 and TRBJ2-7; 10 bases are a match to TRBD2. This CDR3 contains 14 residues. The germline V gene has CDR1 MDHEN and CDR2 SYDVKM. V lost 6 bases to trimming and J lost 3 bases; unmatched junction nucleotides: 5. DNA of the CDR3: TGTGCCAGCAGACCAGCGGGGGGGCTCTACGAGCAGTACTTC. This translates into CASRPAGGLYEQYF.

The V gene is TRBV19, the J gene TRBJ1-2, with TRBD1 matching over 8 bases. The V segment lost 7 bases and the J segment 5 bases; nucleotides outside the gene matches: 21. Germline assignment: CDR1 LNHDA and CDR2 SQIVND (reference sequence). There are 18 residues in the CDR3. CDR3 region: CASTTGTGPQQGPYGYTF. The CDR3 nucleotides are TGTGCCAGTACCACCGGGACAGGACCCCAACAGGGCCCTTATGGCTACACCTTC.

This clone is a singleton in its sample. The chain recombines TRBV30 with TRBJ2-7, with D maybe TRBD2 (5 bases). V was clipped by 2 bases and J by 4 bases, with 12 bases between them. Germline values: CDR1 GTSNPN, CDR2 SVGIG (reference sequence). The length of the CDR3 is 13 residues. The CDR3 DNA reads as TGTGCCTGGAGTAAGGACTTTACTTACGAGCAGTACTTC. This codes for CAWSKDFTYEQYF. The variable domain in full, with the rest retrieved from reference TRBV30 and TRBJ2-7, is SQTIHQWPATLVQPVGSPLSLECTVEGTSNPNLYWYRQAAGRGLQLLFYSVGIGQISSEVPQNLSASRPQDRQFILSSKKLLLSDSGFYLCAWSKDFTYEQYFGPGTRLTVT.

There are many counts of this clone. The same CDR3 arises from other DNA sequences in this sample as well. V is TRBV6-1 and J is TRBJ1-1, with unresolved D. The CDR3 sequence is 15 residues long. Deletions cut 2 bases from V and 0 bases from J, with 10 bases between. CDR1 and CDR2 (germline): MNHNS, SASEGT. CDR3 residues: CASSEYRDMNTEAFF. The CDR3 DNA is TGTGCCAGCAGTGAATACCGGGATATGAACACTGAAGCTTTCTTT.

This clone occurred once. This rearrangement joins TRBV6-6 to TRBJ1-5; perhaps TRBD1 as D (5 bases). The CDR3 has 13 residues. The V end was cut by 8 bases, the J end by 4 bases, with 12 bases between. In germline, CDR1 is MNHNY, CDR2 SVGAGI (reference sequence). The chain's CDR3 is CASGSSGNQPQHF. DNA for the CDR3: TGTGCCAGCGGGTCATCAGGGAATCAGCCCCAGCATTTT.

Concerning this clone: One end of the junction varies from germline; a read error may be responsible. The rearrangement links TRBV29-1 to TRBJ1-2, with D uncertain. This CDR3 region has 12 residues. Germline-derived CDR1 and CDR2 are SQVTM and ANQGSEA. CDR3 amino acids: CSVASPKYGYTF. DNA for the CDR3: TGCAGCGTTGCTTCCCCTAAGTATGGCTACACCTTC.

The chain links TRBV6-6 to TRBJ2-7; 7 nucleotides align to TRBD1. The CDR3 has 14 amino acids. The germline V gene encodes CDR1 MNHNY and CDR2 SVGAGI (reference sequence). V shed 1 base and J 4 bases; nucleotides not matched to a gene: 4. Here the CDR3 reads CASSYFGTEYEQYF. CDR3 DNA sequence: TGTGCCAGCAGTTACTTCGGGACAGAATACGAGCAGTACTTC.

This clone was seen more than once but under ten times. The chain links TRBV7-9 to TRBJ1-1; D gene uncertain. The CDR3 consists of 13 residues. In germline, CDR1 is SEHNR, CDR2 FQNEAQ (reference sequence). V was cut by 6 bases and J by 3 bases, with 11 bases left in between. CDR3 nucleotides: TGTGCCAGCAGGCTACTTCCTGACACTGAAGCTTTCTTT. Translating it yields CASRLLPDTEAFF.

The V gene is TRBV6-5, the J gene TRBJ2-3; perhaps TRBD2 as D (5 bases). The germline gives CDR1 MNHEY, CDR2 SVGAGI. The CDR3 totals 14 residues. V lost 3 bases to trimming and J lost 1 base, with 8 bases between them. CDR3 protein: CASSYAAGTDTQYF. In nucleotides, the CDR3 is TGTGCCAGCAGTTATGCAGCGGGCACAGATACGCAGTATTTT.

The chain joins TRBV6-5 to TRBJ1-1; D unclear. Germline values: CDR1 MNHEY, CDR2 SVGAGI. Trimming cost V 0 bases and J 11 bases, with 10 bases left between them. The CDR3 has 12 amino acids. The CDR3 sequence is CASSYSREEAFF. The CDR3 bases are TGTGCCAGCAGTTACTCTAGAGAGGAGGCTTTCTTT.

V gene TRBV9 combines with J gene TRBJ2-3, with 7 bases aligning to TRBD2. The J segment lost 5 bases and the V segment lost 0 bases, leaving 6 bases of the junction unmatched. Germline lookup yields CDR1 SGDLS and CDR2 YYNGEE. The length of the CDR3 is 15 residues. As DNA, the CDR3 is TGTGCCAGCAGCGTAGGGGAGGGGCGGGTAGATACGCAGTATTTT. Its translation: CASSVGEGRVDTQYF.

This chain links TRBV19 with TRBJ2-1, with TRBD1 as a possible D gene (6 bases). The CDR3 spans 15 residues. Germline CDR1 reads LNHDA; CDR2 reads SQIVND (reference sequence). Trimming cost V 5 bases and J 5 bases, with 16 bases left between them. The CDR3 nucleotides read TGTGCCAGTAGTCAGACAGGTTGGTTCAACAATGAGCAGTTCTTC. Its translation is CASSQTGWFNNEQFF.

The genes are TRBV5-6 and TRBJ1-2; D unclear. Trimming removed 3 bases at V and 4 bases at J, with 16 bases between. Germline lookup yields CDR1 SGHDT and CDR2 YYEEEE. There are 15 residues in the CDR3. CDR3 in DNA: TGTGCCAGCAGCTCTGCTCGGAGGGCCTTCTATGGCTACACCTTC. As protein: CASSSARRAFYGYTF.

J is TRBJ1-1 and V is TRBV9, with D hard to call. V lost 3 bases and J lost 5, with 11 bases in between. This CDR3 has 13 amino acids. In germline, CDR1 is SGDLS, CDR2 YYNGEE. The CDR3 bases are TGTGCCAGCAGCGACCGATACGCGACTGAAGCTTTCTTT. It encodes CASSDRYATEAFF. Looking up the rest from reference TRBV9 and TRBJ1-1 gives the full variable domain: DSGVTQTPKHLITATGQRVTLRCSPRSGDLSVYWYQQSLDQGLQFLIQYYNGEERAKGNILERFSAQQFPDLHSELNLSSLELGDSALYFCASSDRYATEAFFGQGTRLTVV.

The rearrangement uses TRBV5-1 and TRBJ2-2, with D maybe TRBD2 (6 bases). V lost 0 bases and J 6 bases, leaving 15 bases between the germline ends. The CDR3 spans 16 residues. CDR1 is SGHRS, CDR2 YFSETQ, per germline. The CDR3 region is CASSLAWGDLSGELFF. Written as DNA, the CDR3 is TGCGCCAGCAGCTTGGCCTGGGGGGATCTCTCCGGGGAGCTGTTTTTT.

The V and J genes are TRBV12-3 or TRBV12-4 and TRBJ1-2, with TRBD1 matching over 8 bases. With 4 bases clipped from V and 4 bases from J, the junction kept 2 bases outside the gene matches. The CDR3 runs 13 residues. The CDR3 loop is CASSSGQVYGYTF. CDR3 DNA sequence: TGTGCCAGCAGTTCGGGACAGGTCTATGGCTACACCTTC.

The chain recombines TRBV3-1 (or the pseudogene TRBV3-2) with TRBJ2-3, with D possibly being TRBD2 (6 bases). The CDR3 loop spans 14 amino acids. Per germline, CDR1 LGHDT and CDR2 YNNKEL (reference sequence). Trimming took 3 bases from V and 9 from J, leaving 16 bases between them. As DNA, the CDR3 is TGTGCCAGCAGCCAGCGGGGAGGAGGGGAGACGCAGTATTTT. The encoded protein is CASSQRGGGETQYF.

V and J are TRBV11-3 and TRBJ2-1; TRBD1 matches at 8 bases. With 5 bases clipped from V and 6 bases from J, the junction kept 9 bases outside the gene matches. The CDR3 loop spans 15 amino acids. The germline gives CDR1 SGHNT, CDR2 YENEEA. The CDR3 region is CASSPQGGFGNEQFF. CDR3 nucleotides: TGTGCCAGCAGCCCACAGGGGGGCTTTGGCAATGAGCAGTTCTTC.

This chain's CDR3 is CASRARQGVNQPQHF. As DNA, the CDR3 is TGTGCCAGCAGGGCGCGACAGGGGGTGAATCAGCCCCAGCATTTT. The chain links TRBV6-5 to TRBJ1-5, with 9 bases that match TRBD1. CDR1 and CDR2 (germline): MNHEY, SVGAGI. J was trimmed by 4 bases and V by 6 bases; bases with no gene match: 7. CDR3 length: 15 residues.

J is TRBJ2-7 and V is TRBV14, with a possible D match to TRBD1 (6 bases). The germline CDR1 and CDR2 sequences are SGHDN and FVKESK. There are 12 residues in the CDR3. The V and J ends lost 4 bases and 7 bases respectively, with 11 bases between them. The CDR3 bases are TGTGCCAGCAGCCCCACAGGGCATGAGCAGTACTTC. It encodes CASSPTGHEQYF. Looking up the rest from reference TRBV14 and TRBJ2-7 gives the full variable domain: EAGVTQFPSHSVIEKGQTVTLRCDPISGHDNLYWYRRVMGKEIKFLLHFVKESKQDESGMPNNRFLAERTGGTYSTLKVQPAELEDSGVYFCASSPTGHEQYFGPGTRLTVT.

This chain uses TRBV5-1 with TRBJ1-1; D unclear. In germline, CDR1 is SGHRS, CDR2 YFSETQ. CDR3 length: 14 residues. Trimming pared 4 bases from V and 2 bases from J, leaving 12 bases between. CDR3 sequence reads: CASSPSGRNTEAFF. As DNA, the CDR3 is TGCGCCAGCAGCCCGTCTGGGCGTAACACTGAAGCTTTCTTT.

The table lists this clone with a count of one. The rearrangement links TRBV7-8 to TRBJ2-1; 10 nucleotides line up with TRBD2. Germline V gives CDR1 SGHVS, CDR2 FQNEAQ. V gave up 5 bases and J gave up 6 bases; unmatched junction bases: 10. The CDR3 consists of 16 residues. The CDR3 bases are TGTGCCAGCAGCCTGACTAGCGGGCCTTTTTCCAATGAGCAGTTCTTC. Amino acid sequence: CASSLTSGPFSNEQFF.